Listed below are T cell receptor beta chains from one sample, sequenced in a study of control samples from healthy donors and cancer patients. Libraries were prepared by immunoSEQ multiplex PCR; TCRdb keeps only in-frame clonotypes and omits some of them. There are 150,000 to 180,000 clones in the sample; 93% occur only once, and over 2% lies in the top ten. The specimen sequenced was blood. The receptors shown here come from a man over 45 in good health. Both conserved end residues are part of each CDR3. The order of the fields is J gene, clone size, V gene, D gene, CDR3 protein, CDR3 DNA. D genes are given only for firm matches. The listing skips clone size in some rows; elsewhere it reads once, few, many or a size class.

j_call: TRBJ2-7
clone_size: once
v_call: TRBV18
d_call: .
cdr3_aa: CASSDQGRDVQYF
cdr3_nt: TGTGCCAGCTCAGATCAAGGCAGAGACGTACAGTACTTC

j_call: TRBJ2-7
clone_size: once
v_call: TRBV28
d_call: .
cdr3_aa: CASSPTTNEQYF
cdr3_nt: TGTGCCAGCAGCCCCACGACAAACGAGCAGTACTTC

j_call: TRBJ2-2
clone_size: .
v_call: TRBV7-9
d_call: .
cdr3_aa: CASSLNRENTGELFF
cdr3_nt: TGTGCCAGCAGCCTGAACAGGGAGAACACCGGGGAGCTGTTTTTT

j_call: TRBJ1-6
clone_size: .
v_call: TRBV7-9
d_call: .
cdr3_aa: CASSLAGGANSPLHF
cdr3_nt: TGTGCCAGCAGCTTAGCAGGGGGGGCCAATTCACCCCTCCACTTT

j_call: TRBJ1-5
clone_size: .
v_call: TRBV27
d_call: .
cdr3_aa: CASSFSGESNQPQHF
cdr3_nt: TGTGCCAGCAGTTTTTCAGGGGAAAGCAATCAGCCCCAGCATTTT

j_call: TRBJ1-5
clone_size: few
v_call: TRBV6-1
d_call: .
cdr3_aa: CASSENTYSNQPQHF
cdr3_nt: TGTGCCAGCAGTGAAAACACCTATAGCAATCAGCCCCAGCATTTT

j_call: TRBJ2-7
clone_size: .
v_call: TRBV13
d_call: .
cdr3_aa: CASRASGFATYEQYF
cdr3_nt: TGTGCCAGCAGGGCATCCGGCTTCGCCACCTACGAGCAGTACTTC

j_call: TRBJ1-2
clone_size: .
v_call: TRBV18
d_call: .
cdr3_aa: CASSDRDYGYTF
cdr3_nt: TGTGCCAGCTCAGATAGGGACTATGGCTACACCTTC

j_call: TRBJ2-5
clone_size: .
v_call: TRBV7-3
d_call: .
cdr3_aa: CASSLGCLWTQYF
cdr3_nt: TGTGCCAGCAGCTTAGGGTGCTTATGGACCCAGTACTTC

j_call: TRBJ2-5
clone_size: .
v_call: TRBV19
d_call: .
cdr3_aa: CASSIGTHTTETQYF
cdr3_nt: TGTGCCAGTAGCATCGGGACACATACAACAGAGACCCAGTACTTC

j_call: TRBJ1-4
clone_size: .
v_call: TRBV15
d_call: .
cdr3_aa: CATSRDRVNEKLFF
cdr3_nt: TGTGCCACCAGCAGAGATAGGGTAAATGAAAAACTGTTTTTT

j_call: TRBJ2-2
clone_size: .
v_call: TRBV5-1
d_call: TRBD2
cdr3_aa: CASSSGLAGGPGTGELFF
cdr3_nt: TGCGCCAGCAGCTCAGGACTAGCGGGAGGGCCGGGGACCGGGGAGCTGTTTTTT

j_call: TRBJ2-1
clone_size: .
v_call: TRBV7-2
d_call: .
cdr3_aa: CASSLIPHVNEQFF
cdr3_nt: TGTGCCAGCAGCTTAATCCCCCATGTAAATGAGCAGTTCTTC

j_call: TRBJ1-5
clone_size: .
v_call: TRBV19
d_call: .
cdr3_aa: CASSIPPSYQPQHF
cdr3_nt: TGTGCCAGTAGTATCCCGCCGAGTTATCAGCCCCAGCATTTT

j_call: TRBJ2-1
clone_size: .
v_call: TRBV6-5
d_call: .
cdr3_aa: CASSYNNPGNEQFF
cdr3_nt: TGTGCCAGCAGTTATAACAACCCCGGGAATGAGCAGTTCTTC

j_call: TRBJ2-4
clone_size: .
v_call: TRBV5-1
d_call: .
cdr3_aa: CASSPTRTGLLAKNIQYF
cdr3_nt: TGCGCCAGCAGCCCCACCCGTACAGGGCTTCTAGCCAAAAACATTCAGTACTTC

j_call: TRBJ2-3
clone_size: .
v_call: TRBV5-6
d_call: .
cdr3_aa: CASSLGRETSTDTQYF
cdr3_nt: TGTGCCAGCAGCTTAGGCCGGGAGACTAGCACAGATACGCAGTATTTT

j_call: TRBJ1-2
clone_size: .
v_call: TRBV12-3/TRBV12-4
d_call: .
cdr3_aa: CASTHGGGGYTF
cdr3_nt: TGTGCCAGCACACATGGGGGTGGTGGCTACACCTTC

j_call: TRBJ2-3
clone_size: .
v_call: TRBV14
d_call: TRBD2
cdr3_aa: CASSYGGGLTDTQYF
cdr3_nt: TGTGCCAGCAGCTACGGGGGGGGACTCACAGATACGCAGTATTTT

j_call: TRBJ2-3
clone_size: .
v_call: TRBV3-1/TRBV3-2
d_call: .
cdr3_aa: CASSLSTDTQYF
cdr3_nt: TGTGCCAGCAGCTTATCGACAGATACGCAGTATTTT

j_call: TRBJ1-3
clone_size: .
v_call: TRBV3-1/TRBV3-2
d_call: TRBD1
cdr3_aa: CASSPGQGKFSGNTIYF
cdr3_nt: TGTGCCAGCAGCCCGGGACAGGGCAAATTCTCTGGAAACACCATATATTTT